The 16 T cell receptor beta chains given below trace back to one sample, sequenced in a study of cytomegalovirus exposure and HLA in healthy donors. In the PCR, 60 Vbeta and 13 Jbeta primers were used. Libraries were prepared by immunoSEQ multiplex PCR; TCRdb keeps only in-frame clonotypes and omits some of them. The table records 150,000 to 200,000 clones, just under 80% of them present only once. Source material: PBMCs. These receptors came from a woman between 25 and 40 years old in good health and CMV-seronegative.

This clone was found once. This chain links TRBV10-1 with TRBJ2-7; TRBD1 aligns across 7 bases. J lost 4 bases, V lost 3 bases, and 15 bases had no gene match. The CDR3 totals 17 residues. The germline V gene encodes CDR1 WNHNN and CDR2 SYGVQD (reference sequence). The CDR3 loop is CASSDWDRGVGGYEQYF. CDR3 nucleotides: TGCGCCAGCAGTGATTGGGACAGAGGCGTCGGAGGTTACGAGCAGTACTTC.

The gene calls are TRBV5-1 and TRBJ2-5, with 9 nucleotides matching TRBD2. V lost 7 bases and J lost 4; bases outside the gene matches: 11. This CDR3 comprises 15 residues. Germline V gene data show CDR1 as SGHRS and CDR2 as YFSETQ. The CDR3 DNA reads as TGCGCCAGCTCCTCTAGCGGGGAGAGGGGAGAGACCCAGTACTTC. It is translated as CASSSSGERGETQYF.

This chain joins TRBV6-6 and TRBJ1-2; weak D call: TRBD1 (5 bases). Trimming pared 0 bases from V and 8 bases from J, leaving 16 bases between. The germline V gene has CDR1 MNHNY and CDR2 SVGAGI (reference sequence). The CDR3 consists of 15 residues. The CDR3 region has the DNA TGTGCCAGCAGTTACTCGTCTCAGGGAAGTCTAGGCTACACCTTC. Protein product: CASSYSSQGSLGYTF.

V is TRBV9 and J is TRBJ1-2; D call uncertain. Trimming took off 4 bases at V and 1 base at J, with 11 bases between the two ends. The length of the CDR3 is 14 residues. Germline V CDR1 and CDR2: SGDLS, YYNGEE. The CDR3 loop reads CASSPPSLNYGYTF. Here the CDR3 DNA reads TGTGCCAGCAGCCCCCCCTCACTTAACTATGGCTACACCTTC.

The chain has TRBV5-8 and TRBJ1-2; 8 bases agree with TRBD1. The germline V gene encodes CDR1 SGHTS and CDR2 YDEGEE. With 4 bases clipped from V and 6 bases from J, the junction kept 17 bases outside the gene matches. The CDR3 totals 17 residues. The CDR3 loop is CASSILRTGRGVHGYTF. CDR3 DNA: TGTGCCAGCAGCATACTGAGGACAGGGAGAGGCGTACATGGCTACACCTTC.

V usage is TRBV4-2 and J usage is TRBJ2-2; tentatively, D is TRBD1 (5 bases). In germline, CDR1 is LGHNA, CDR2 YNFKEQ. V shed 3 bases and J shed 4 bases, with 15 bases lying between them. The CDR3 sequence is 16 residues long. The CDR3 DNA sequence: TGTGCCAGCAGCCAGGTGAAAGGGGCTGGCACCGGGGAGCTGTTTTTT. Amino acids: CASSQVKGAGTGELFF.

The chain couples TRBV29-1 to TRBJ1-1, with 9 bases fitting TRBD1. The CDR3 contains 13 residues. The V gene end was trimmed by 7 bases and the J gene end by 5 bases; junction bases not matched to a gene: 8. Per germline, CDR1 SQVTM and CDR2 ANQGSEA. The DNA of the CDR3 is TGCAGCGGTCTACAGGGGGCTGGGACTGAAGCTTTCTTT. This encodes CSGLQGAGTEAFF.

The rearrangement joins TRBV7-2 to TRBJ2-7, with TRBD1 matching 7 bases. Germline-derived CDR1 and CDR2 are SGHTA and FQGNSA. With V trimmed by 10 bases and J by 0 bases, 12 bases remained unmatched. This CDR3 region has 15 residues. CDR3 loop: CATRNPGQSSYEQYF. The CDR3 DNA reads TGTGCCACTCGTAACCCGGGACAGAGCTCCTACGAGCAGTACTTC. Full variable domain (rest looked up from reference TRBV7-2 and TRBJ2-7): GAGVSQSPSNKVTEKGKDVELRCDPISGHTALYWYRQSLGQGLEFLIYFQGNSAPDKSGLPSDRFSAERTGGSVSTLTIQRTQQEDSAVYLCATRNPGQSSYEQYFGPGTRLTVT.

V gene TRBV5-1 combines with J gene TRBJ2-3; TRBD2 matches 8 bases. The CDR3 contains 15 residues. CDR1 is SGHRS and CDR2 is YFSETQ in the germline V gene. V lost 5 bases to trimming and J lost 3 bases; unmatched junction nucleotides: 8. CDR3 nucleotide sequence: TGCGCCAGCAGACCTGCGGGGGGCGGTACAGATACGCAGTATTTT. It is translated as CASRPAGGGTDTQYF.

J is TRBJ2-1 and V is TRBV29-1; D unclear. V dropped 1 base and J dropped 6 bases, with 4 bases sitting between them. This CDR3 spans 11 amino acids. Germline loops: CDR1 SQVTM, CDR2 ANQGSEA. CDR3 sequence (DNA): TGCAGCGTTGAAGCGGGCAATGAGCAGTTCTTC. Amino acid sequence: CSVEAGNEQFF.

This chain links TRBV18 with TRBJ1-2; 9 bases match TRBD1. The CDR3 extends over 14 amino acids. The germline V gene has CDR1 KGHSH and CDR2 LQKENI. After removal of 5 bases from V and 4 bases from J, the junction contained 5 bases not matched to a gene. The CDR3 coding sequence is TGTGCCAGCTCAACAGGGGGCGCGGGCTATGGCTACACCTTC. Residues: CASSTGGAGYGYTF.

The chain carries TRBV6-5 and TRBJ1-6; D is perhaps TRBD1 (5 bases). V lost 4 bases, J lost 3 bases, and 13 bases lay in between. The CDR3 is 16 amino acids. Germline V lookup: CDR1 MNHEY, CDR2 SVGAGI. CDR3 in DNA: TGTGCCAGCAGTTCCGACAGACGCTTCTATAATTCACCCCTCCACTTT. It codes for CASSSDRRFYNSPLHF.

The V gene is TRBV4-3, the J gene TRBJ2-3; no clear D gene. CDR1 is LGHNA, CDR2 YSLEER, per germline. V was trimmed by 6 bases and J by 7 bases, leaving 14 bases between them. The CDR3 contains 13 residues. CDR3 DNA: TGCGCCAGCAGTCCCGGCGGCTACAATACGCAGTATTTT. It codes for CASSPGGYNTQYF.

The J gene is TRBJ2-3, the V gene TRBV11-2; 7 positions match TRBD2. The CDR3 runs to 12 residues. Looked up from germline, CDR1 is SGHAT and CDR2 is FQNNGV. The junction had 0 bases not matched to a gene; V was cut back by 3 bases and J by 6 bases. This CDR3 reads CASSLGGDTQYF. The CDR3 DNA reads TGTGCCAGCAGCTTGGGGGGGGATACGCAGTATTTT.

V and J are TRBV6-6 and TRBJ1-1, with D possibly TRBD1 on 5 matching bases. Germline CDR1 and CDR2: MNHNY and SVGAGI (reference sequence). The V gene lost 2 bases and the J gene lost 4 bases, with 11 bases spanning the gap. The CDR3 length is 14 residues. CDR3 sequence reads: CASSYIQGGTEAFF. CDR3 bases: TGTGCCAGCAGTTACATCCAGGGTGGCACTGAAGCTTTCTTT.

This clone was counted only a few times. The CDR3 loop reads CASSLGQQGGSSFQPQHF. As DNA, the CDR3 is TGTGCCAGCAGCTTGGGTCAACAGGGAGGGAGCTCCTTTCAGCCCCAGCATTTT. The chain couples TRBV5-6 to TRBJ1-5; TRBD1 is a possible D gene (6 bases). The germline gives CDR1 SGHDT, CDR2 YYEEEE. CDR3 size: 18 residues. V was clipped by 0 bases and J by 6 bases, with 22 bases between them.